The entry below describes one TCR beta chain. The data originate from a study of shared clonotypes between healthy human individuals. Only in-frame clones appear in the TCRdb table, and some are missing; sequencing was by immunoSEQ multiplex PCR. This table holds a few million clones, under 95% found once. The CDR3 contains 16 residues. Germline loops: CDR1 MNHEY, CDR2 SVGAGI. Deletions cut 3 bases from V and 6 bases from J, with 17 bases between. The TCR comes from a man younger than 35 in good health. Some clones in this sample may be carry-over from other donors' samples. Specimen: naive CD4+ T cells from PBMCs. Regarding subset: CD45RA+ positively selected. The chain is built from TRBV6-5 and TRBJ1-4; maybe TRBD1 (6 bases). In DNA form, the CDR3 reads TGTGCCAGCAGTTATACCGGGATGTCAGGGGATGAAAAACTGTTTTTT. Residues: CASSYTGMSGDEKLFF.